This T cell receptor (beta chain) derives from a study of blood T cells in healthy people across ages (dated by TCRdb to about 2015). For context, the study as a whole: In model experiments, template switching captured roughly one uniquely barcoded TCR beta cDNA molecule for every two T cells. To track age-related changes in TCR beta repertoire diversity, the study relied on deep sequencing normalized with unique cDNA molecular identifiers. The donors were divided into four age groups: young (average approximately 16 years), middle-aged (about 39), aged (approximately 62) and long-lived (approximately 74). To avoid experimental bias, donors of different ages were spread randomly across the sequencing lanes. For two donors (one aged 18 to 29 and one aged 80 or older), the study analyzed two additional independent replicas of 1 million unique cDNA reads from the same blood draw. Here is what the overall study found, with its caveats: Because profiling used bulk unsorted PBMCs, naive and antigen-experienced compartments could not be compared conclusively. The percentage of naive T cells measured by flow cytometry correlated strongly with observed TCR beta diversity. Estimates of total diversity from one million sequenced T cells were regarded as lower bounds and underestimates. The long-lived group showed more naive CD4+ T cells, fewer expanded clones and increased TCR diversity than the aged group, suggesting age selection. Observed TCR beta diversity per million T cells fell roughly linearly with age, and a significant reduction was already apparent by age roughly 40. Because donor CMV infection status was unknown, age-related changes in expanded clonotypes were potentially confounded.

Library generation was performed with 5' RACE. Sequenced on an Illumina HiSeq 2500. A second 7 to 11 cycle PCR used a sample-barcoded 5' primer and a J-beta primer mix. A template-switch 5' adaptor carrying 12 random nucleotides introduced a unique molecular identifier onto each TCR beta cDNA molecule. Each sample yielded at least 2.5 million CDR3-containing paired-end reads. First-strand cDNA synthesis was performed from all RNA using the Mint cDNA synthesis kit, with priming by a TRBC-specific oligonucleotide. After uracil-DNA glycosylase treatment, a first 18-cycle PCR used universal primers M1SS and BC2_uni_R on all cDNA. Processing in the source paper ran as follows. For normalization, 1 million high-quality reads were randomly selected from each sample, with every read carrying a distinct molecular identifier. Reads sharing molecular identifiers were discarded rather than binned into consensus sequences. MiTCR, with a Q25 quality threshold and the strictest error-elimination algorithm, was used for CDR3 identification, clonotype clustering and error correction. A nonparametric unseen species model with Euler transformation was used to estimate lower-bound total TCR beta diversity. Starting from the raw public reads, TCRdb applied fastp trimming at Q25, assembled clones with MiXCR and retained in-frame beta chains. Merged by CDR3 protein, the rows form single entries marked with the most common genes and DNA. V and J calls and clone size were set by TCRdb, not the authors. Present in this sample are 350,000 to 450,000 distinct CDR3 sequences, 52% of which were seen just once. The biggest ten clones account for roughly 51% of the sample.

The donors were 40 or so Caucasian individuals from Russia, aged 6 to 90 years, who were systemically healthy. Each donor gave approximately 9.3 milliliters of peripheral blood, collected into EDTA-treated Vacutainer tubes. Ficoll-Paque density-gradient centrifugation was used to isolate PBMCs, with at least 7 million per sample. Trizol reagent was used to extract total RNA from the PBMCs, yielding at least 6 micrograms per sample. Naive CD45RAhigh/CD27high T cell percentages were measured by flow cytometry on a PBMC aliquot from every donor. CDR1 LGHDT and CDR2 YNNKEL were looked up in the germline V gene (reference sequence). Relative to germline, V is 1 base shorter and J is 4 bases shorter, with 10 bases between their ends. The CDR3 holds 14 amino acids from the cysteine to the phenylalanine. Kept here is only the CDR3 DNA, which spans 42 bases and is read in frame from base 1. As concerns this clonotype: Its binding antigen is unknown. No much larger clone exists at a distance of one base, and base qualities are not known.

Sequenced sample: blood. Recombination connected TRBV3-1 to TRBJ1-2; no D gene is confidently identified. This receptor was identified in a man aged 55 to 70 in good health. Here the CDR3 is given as CASSQGQASYGYTF. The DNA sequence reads TGTGCCAGCAGCCAAGGACAAGCCAGCTATGGCTACACCTTC.